These 3 T cell receptor beta chains originate from one sample sequenced in a study of post-analysis software for immune sequencing data. Their cognate antigens are unknown. The study, taken as a whole, reports: Patients showed TRBV5-6, TRBV5-1 and TRBV20-1 among a handful of TRBV segments more frequent than in controls.

cDNA libraries of TCR beta carried unique molecular identifiers. TCRdb reprocessed the PCR reads with MiXCR, giving one entry per CDR3 protein. The sample consists of around 400,000 distinct CDR3 sequences, approximately 42% of them appearing once. The sequenced sample was blood. The source of these receptors is a girl aged 2-10 years with multiple sclerosis.

The chain couples TRBV3-1 to TRBJ2-7, with D possibly being TRBD1 or TRBD2 (6 bases each). The CDR3 runs 17 residues. Trimming pared 1 base from V and 2 bases from J, leaving 18 bases between. In germline, CDR1 is LGHDT, CDR2 YNNKEL (reference sequence). The CDR3 here is CASSQAKAGHNPYEQYF. DNA for the CDR3: TGTGCCAGCAGCCAAGCTAAGGCGGGACACAACCCCTACGAGCAGTACTTC.

The gene calls are TRBV6-5 and TRBJ2-3, with D unclear. The V gene lost 2 bases and the J gene lost 4 bases, with 7 bases spanning the gap. The V gene's germline CDR1 is MNHEY and CDR2 SVGAGI. There are 13 residues in the CDR3. Here the CDR3 reads CASSYLGPDTQYF. CDR3 coding DNA: TGTGCCAGCAGTTACCTCGGCCCAGATACGCAGTATTTT.

V and J are TRBV2 and TRBJ2-7, with D unclear. The J call may be mistaken, given a closer DNA end match to TRBJ2-5. Germline values: CDR1 SNHLY, CDR2 FYNNEI. The CDR3 loop spans 12 amino acids. The DNA for the CDR3 is TGTGCCAGCAGTGCTTTCAAAGAGACCCAGTACTTC. This sequence encodes CASSAFKETQYF.